In this sample, the clone carrying this TCR beta chain turned up many times. Its antigen is currently unknown. If no ophthalmopathy progression occurred within 18 months, Graves' hyperthyroidism was stable. Patients with uncontrolled infections, other autoimmune diseases, pregnancy or lactation were excluded. On the basis of clinical symptoms, serum thyroxine and TRAb, thyroid ultrasound and orbital computed tomography, diagnoses were made. TCR beta CDR3 regions were amplified from RNA. The TCR CDR3 first-round RT-PCR relied on the HTBI primer set. MiXCR, applied by TCRdb to the multiplex PCR reads, yields one record per CDR3 protein. The sample holds around 340,000 distinct CDR3 sequences, roughly 17% seen once. This sample is part of a study of T cells in Graves' hyperthyroidism and ophthalmopathy. Whole-study results and caveats: Before onset, by a median of approximately 5.9 months, the model predicted ophthalmopathy.

Germline V gene sequence: CDR1 MNHNS, CDR2 SASEGT. The V end lost 3 bases, the J end lost 5 bases, and 17 bases lay between the germline ends. There are 15 residues in the CDR3. This receptor was identified in a man younger than 45 with Graves' hyperthyroidism. The sequencing input was blood. The rearrangement joins TRBV6-1 to TRBJ2-7; no clear D gene. The CDR3 DNA sequence: TGTGCCAGCAGTGAGAGTAGGGCCAAAGACGACGAGCAGTACTTC. It yields the protein CASSESRAKDDEQYF.